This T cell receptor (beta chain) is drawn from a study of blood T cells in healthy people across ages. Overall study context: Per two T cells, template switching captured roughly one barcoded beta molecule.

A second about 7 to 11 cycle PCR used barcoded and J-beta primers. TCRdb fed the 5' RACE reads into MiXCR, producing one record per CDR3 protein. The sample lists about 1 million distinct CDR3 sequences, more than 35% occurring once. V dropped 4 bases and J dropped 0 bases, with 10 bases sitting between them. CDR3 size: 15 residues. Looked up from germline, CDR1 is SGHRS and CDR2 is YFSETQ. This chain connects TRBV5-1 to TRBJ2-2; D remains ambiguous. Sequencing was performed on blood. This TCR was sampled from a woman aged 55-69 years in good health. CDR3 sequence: CASSNRTSNTGELFF. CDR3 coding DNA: TGCGCCAGCAGCAACAGAACATCGAACACCGGGGAGCTGTTTTTT. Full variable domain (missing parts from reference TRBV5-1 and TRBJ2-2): KAGVTQTPRYLIKTRGQQVTLSCSPISGHRSVSWYQQTPGQGLQFLFEYFSETQRNKGNFPGRFSGRQFSNSRSEMNVSTLELGDSALYLCASSNRTSNTGELFFGEGSRLTVL.